The next 21 T cell receptor beta chains were all read from a single sample in a study of vaccination effects on CD4 cells after COVID-19. Their antigen targets remain unknown. Sequencing used immunoSEQ multiplex PCR; TCRdb keeps in-frame clones, though not all of them. The sample lists 20,000 to 25,000 clones; around 70% were seen once. At the end of about ten days of culture, CD4+ T cells were isolated. The input for sequencing was CD4+ T cells from PBMCs cultured without peptide, taken before COVID-19 vaccination. These receptors were taken from a human donor who received a COVID-19 vaccine.

The V and J genes are TRBV7-9 and TRBJ1-1; possibly TRBD1 for D (5 bases). The CDR3 runs to 14 residues. V gave up 5 bases and J gave up 1 base, with 11 bases separating them. Germline V gene sequence: CDR1 SEHNR, CDR2 FQNEAQ (reference sequence). For the CDR3, the DNA is TGTGCCAGCAGCACCCGAAGGGGGAACACTGAAGCTTTCTTT. Encoded protein: CASSTRRGNTEAFF.

Only a few counts were recorded for this clone. V and J are TRBV3-1 (or the pseudogene TRBV3-2) and TRBJ2-2, with D perhaps given as TRBD1 or TRBD2 (6 bases each). V lost 7 bases and J lost 4, with 16 bases in between. This CDR3 is 15 amino acids long. Germline-derived CDR1 and CDR2 are LGHDT and YNNKEL (reference sequence). CDR3 bases: TGTGCCAGCAACACCGGGGGCTACTCCACCGGGGAGCTGTTTTTT. As protein: CASNTGGYSTGELFF.

The CDR3 nucleotides are TGTGCCAGCAGCCCTGACAGGTTGCAGCCCCAGCATTTT. This encodes CASSPDRLQPQHF. The chain links TRBV12-3 or TRBV12-4 to TRBJ1-5; tentatively, D is TRBD1 (6 bases). With 6 bases removed from V and 7 bases from J, the gap between germline ends came to 13 bases. This CDR3 has 13 amino acids.

The rearrangement links TRBV12-3 or TRBV12-4 to TRBJ2-3; no clear D. The CDR3 loop spans 12 amino acids. The V and J ends lost 7 bases and 0 bases respectively, with 5 bases between them. CDR3 DNA: TGTGCCAGCAAGACTAGCACAGATACGCAGTATTTT. Translated: CASKTSTDTQYF.

This clone was seen a handful of times. The CDR3: CASRPGQGARTDTQYF. The DNA for the CDR3 is TGCGCCAGCAGACCCGGACAGGGGGCCCGCACAGATACGCAGTATTTT. V gene TRBV5-1 combines with J gene TRBJ2-3; 11 nucleotides agree with TRBD1. The J segment lost 1 base and the V segment lost 5 bases, leaving 6 bases of the junction unmatched. The CDR3 contains 16 residues. Per germline, CDR1 SGHRS and CDR2 YFSETQ. Using reference TRBV5-1 and TRBJ2-3 for the parts outside the CDR3, the full variable domain is KAGVTQTPRYLIKTRGQQVTLSCSPISGHRSVSWYQQTPGQGLQFLFEYFSETQRNKGNFPGRFSGRQFSNSRSEMNVSTLELGDSALYLCASRPGQGARTDTQYFGPGTRLTVL.

The chain joins TRBV28 to TRBJ2-1; tentatively, D is TRBD1 or TRBD2 (6 bases each). V lost 6 bases to trimming and J lost 9 bases, with 12 bases between them. CDR3 length: 12 residues. In germline, CDR1 is MDHEN, CDR2 SYDVKM. CDR3 residues: CASRPQGGEQFF. In DNA form, the CDR3 reads TGTGCCAGCAGGCCACAGGGAGGTGAGCAGTTCTTC.

CDR3 nucleotides: TGTGCCAGCAGCCAAGCTTACACAGACCTCGGGAATTCACCCCTCCACTTT. Protein sequence: CASSQAYTDLGNSPLHF. The rearrangement uses TRBV3-1 (or the pseudogene TRBV3-2) and TRBJ1-6; D is unresolved. Per germline, CDR1 LGHDT and CDR2 YNNKEL (reference sequence). The CDR3 extends over 17 amino acids. Trimming cost V 1 base and J 7 bases, with 17 bases left between them.

The chain recombines TRBV28 with TRBJ1-5; 11 bases match TRBD1. V lost 5 bases, J lost 3 bases, and 12 bases stayed unmatched. The CDR3 totals 18 residues. Germline-derived CDR1 and CDR2 are MDHEN and SYDVKM. CDR3 sequence (DNA): TGTGCCAGCAGTAGCGGGGGACAGGGGGTTGTTAACAATCAGCCCCAGCATTTT. The encoded protein is CASSSGGQGVVNNQPQHF.

J is TRBJ1-1 and V is TRBV4-2, with 7 bases matching TRBD1. V lost 0 bases to trimming and J lost 8 bases; unmatched junction nucleotides: 0. There are 12 residues in the CDR3. The germline V gene has CDR1 LGHNA and CDR2 YNFKEQ. DNA of the CDR3: TGTGCCAGCAGCCAAGAGACAGGGGAAGCTTTCTTT. The encoded protein is CASSQETGEAFF.

The rearrangement uses TRBV7-9 and TRBJ2-5; possibly TRBD2 for D (5 bases). This CDR3 region has 15 residues. The germline V and J ends were trimmed by 7 bases and 2 bases, with 17 bases remaining between them. Germline assignment: CDR1 SEHNR and CDR2 FQNEAQ (reference sequence). The CDR3, as DNA: TGTGCCAGCACCCCGGACGGGGTCGGGCAAGAGACCCAGTACTTC. Its protein product is CASTPDGVGQETQYF.

This sequence joins TRBV7-2 and TRBJ2-1; either TRBD1 or TRBD2 may supply D (5 bases each). Germline V gene lookup returns CDR1 SGHTA and CDR2 FQGNSA. Deletions cut 4 bases from V and 9 bases from J, with 13 bases between. This CDR3 is 13 amino acids long. The CDR3 here is CASSSGRASEQFF. Written as DNA, the CDR3 is TGTGCCAGCAGCTCGGGACGAGCAAGTGAGCAGTTCTTC.

This chain connects TRBV9 to TRBJ2-5, with D possibly being TRBD2 (7 bases). The V and J ends lost 2 bases and 2 bases respectively, with 19 bases between them. The CDR3 totals 17 residues. CDR1 is SGDLS and CDR2 is YYNGEE in the germline V gene. In DNA, the CDR3 is TGTGCCAGCAGCGTCTGGGGGAGGGGGGCGGTGCAAGAGACCCAGTACTTC. Its protein product is CASSVWGRGAVQETQYF. The entire variable domain, with the rest obtained from reference TRBV9 and TRBJ2-5, is as follows: DSGVTQTPKHLITATGQRVTLRCSPRSGDLSVYWYQQSLDQGLQFLIQYYNGEERAKGNILERFSAQQFPDLHSELNLSSLELGDSALYFCASSVWGRGAVQETQYFGPGTRLLVL.

This chain connects TRBV5-1 to TRBJ2-6; no clear D gene. CDR3 length equals 14 residues. Germline-derived CDR1 and CDR2 are SGHRS and YFSETQ. The ends were cut back, 1 base at V and 1 base at J, with 3 bases in the middle. The CDR3 here is CASSLRSGANVLTF. The CDR3 nucleotides are TGCGCCAGCAGCTTGAGATCTGGGGCCAACGTCCTGACTTTC.

The V gene is TRBV7-3, the J gene TRBJ2-6, with D uncertain. Trimming took off 0 bases at V and 3 bases at J, with 0 bases between the two ends. The CDR3 sequence is 13 residues long. Germline V gene lookup returns CDR1 SGHTA and CDR2 FQGTGA. The CDR3 DNA reads TGTGCCAGCAGCTTAACTGGGGCCAACGTCCTGACTTTC. It encodes CASSLTGANVLTF.

The chain joins TRBV7-9 to TRBJ2-7, with 9 bases that match TRBD1. The junction had 10 bases not matched to a gene; V was cut back by 4 bases and J by 3 bases. CDR1 and CDR2 from the germline V gene are SEHNR and FQNEAQ (reference sequence). The CDR3 extends over 16 amino acids. CDR3 residues: CASSSTSGQGLYEQYF. CDR3 nucleotides: TGTGCCAGCAGCTCGACGTCGGGACAGGGTCTCTACGAGCAGTACTTC.

This sequence joins TRBV25-1 and TRBJ1-1, with 10 nucleotides matching TRBD1. This CDR3 region has 11 residues. Germline trimming cut 11 bases from V and 4 bases from J; bases unmatched to any gene: 1. Germline assignment: CDR1 MGHDK and CDR2 SYGVNS. The CDR3 region is CAGTGVTEAFF. CDR3 nucleotide sequence: TGTGCCGGGACAGGGGTCACTGAAGCTTTCTTT.

The V and J genes are TRBV12-3 or TRBV12-4 and TRBJ2-3; no definite D call. CDR3 size: 12 residues. Trimming took 5 bases from V and 3 from J, leaving 6 bases between them. The CDR3 protein is CASSPDTDTQYF. CDR3 DNA: TGTGCCAGCAGTCCGGATACAGATACGCAGTATTTT.

The chain has TRBV7-2 and TRBJ2-1, with 8 bases matching TRBD1. V trimming: 5 bases; J trimming: 2 bases; junction bases outside the gene matches: 5. The V gene's germline CDR1 is SGHTA and CDR2 FQGNSA. This CDR3 spans 15 amino acids. The CDR3: CASSQDRGTYNEQFF. The CDR3 nucleotides are TGTGCCAGCAGCCAAGACAGGGGCACCTACAATGAGCAGTTCTTC.

This clone appeared a few times. V gene TRBV3-1 (or the pseudogene TRBV3-2) combines with J gene TRBJ2-7, with D possibly being TRBD1 (5 bases). This CDR3 has 14 amino acids. Germline V gives CDR1 LGHDT, CDR2 YNNKEL (reference sequence). V was shortened by 3 bases and J by 2 bases, with 11 bases between the two germline ends. CDR3 bases: TGTGCCAGCAGCCAGGGGCAGGTCGCCTACGAGCAGTACTTC. This sequence encodes CASSQGQVAYEQYF.

The V and J genes are TRBV5-4 and TRBJ1-1; 7 bases are a match to TRBD1. Per germline, CDR1 SGHNT and CDR2 YYREEE (reference sequence). V lost 4 bases, J lost 4 bases, and 7 bases stayed unmatched. The CDR3 extends over 14 amino acids. CDR3 bases: TGTGCCAGCAGCCCGGGACAGCGTAGCACTGAAGCTTTCTTT. Translated: CASSPGQRSTEAFF. The complete variable domain, with remaining parts taken from reference TRBV5-4 and TRBJ1-1, reads ETGVTQSPTHLIKTRGQQVTLRCSSQSGHNTVSWYQQALGQGPQFIFQYYREEENGRGNFPPRFSGLQFPNYSSELNVNALELDDSALYLCASSPGQRSTEAFFGQGTRLTVV.

The chain recombines TRBV9 with TRBJ2-3; D unclear. Looked up from germline, CDR1 is SGDLS and CDR2 is YYNGEE. V was pared by 1 base and J by 0 bases, with 12 bases between. The CDR3 runs to 16 residues. CDR3 region: CASSVFTDPSTDTQYF. The CDR3 region has the DNA TGTGCCAGCAGCGTATTTACAGACCCTAGCACAGATACGCAGTATTTT.